Each of the 28 T cell receptor beta chains below was sequenced from the same sample in a study of tumor-infiltrating lymphocytes in primary liver carcinoma. They got blood RNA out of unsorted whole blood and also pulled out germline DNA. Researchers generated TCR beta cDNA from approximately 520 ng of total RNA, relying on a constant-region primer. Employing slightly modified ARM-PCR, three nested multiplex PCR rounds were run, and these gave rise to the TCR beta libraries. The two initial PCR rounds, 9 to 11 cycles each, used TRBV1-TRBV30 forward and C-beta reverse primers. TCRdb fed the multiplex PCR reads into MiXCR, producing one record per CDR3 protein. The sample contains a few hundred thousand distinct CDR3 sequences, more than 55% of which appear only once. The sequenced sample consisted of peripheral blood. The receptors derive from a woman aged 30 to 39 with primary liver carcinoma and hepatitis B virus infection.

The chain recombines TRBV11-2 with TRBJ2-7, with 10 bases identical to TRBD2. Per the germline V gene, CDR1 is SGHAT and CDR2 is FQNNGV. The CDR3 has 14 amino acids. The V segment lost 5 bases and the J segment 7 bases; nucleotides outside the gene matches: 8. Here the CDR3 DNA reads TGTGCCAGCAGCATAGTCCTAGCGGGAGTGGAGCAGTACTTC. Its protein product is CASSIVLAGVEQYF. Full variable domain (missing parts from reference TRBV11-2 and TRBJ2-7): EAGVAQSPRYKIIEKRQSVAFWCNPISGHATLYWYQQILGQGPKLLIQFQNNGVVDDSQLPKDRFSAERLKGVDSTLKIQPAKLEDSAVYLCASSIVLAGVEQYFGPGTRLTVT.

Of note for this clonotype: A much larger clone differs from this one at a single base, so this may be a read error. The V gene is TRBV11-2, the J gene TRBJ2-3, with D perhaps TRBD2 (5 bases). CDR1 is SGHAT and CDR2 is FQNNGV in the germline V gene. The CDR3 totals 13 residues. The V end was cut by 5 bases, the J end by 8 bases, with 14 bases between. The CDR3 region is CASSITLVGTQYF. The CDR3 DNA reads TGTGCCAGCAGCATCACACTAGTCGGTACGCAGTATTTT.

This clonotype was picked up many times. V usage is TRBV29-1 and J usage is TRBJ1-2; 7 bases map to TRBD1. Germline V gene data show CDR1 as SQVTM and CDR2 as ANQGSEA. The trim removed 5 bases at V and 3 bases at J, leaving 3 bases unmatched. CDR3 size: 12 residues. Here the CDR3 DNA reads TGCAGCGTTCCGGGACAGTACTATGGCTACACCTTC. Translated: CSVPGQYYGYTF.

On this clonotype: A read error may be the cause here, since a much bigger clone is one base away. The chain links TRBV7-8 to TRBJ1-1; possibly TRBD1 for D (6 bases). Trimming shortened V by 7 bases and J by 2 bases, and 26 bases separated the two germline ends. CDR1 and CDR2 from the germline V gene are SGHVS and FQNEAQ. CDR3 size: 18 residues. CDR3 bases: TGTGCCAGCACTAAGTATTCCGGGGCAGGGGTCATAAACACTGAAGCTTTCTTT. Amino acids: CASTKYSGAGVINTEAFF.

The V call is TRBV6-9, the J call TRBJ2-5; D may be TRBD1 (5 bases). Germline CDR1 and CDR2: MNHGY and SVAAGI. Deletions cut 3 bases from V and 4 bases from J, with 18 bases between. The CDR3 sequence is 16 residues long. The CDR3 DNA reads as TGTGCCAGCAGTTACCACCTTCAGGGTTGGAGAGAGACCCAGTACTTC. It specifies CASSYHLQGWRETQYF.

As to this clonotype: A read error is possible here, since a much larger clone lies one base away. The rearrangement links TRBV12-3 or TRBV12-4 to TRBJ2-1; 11 nucleotides align to TRBD2. The CDR3 is 15 amino acids. Trimming took 4 bases from V and 7 from J; bases not matched to a gene: 6. The CDR3 reads CASSSTSGSRNEQFF. In DNA, the CDR3 is TGTGCCAGCAGTTCTACTAGCGGGAGTAGGAATGAGCAGTTCTTC.

This clonotype was seen a handful of times. The chain joins TRBV7-9 to TRBJ2-7, with 9 bases aligning to TRBD2. The J segment lost 4 bases and the V segment lost 5 bases, leaving 6 bases of the junction unmatched. Germline CDR1 reads SEHNR; CDR2 reads FQNEAQ (reference sequence). The CDR3 runs to 14 residues. CDR3 DNA sequence: TGTGCCAGCAGCAGCCTTCTAGCGGGATACGAGCAGTACTTC. As protein: CASSSLLAGYEQYF.

At least ten counts were recorded for this clonotype. The gene calls are TRBV29-1 and TRBJ2-7; TRBD2 matches at 8 bases. This CDR3 is built from 17 residues. The trim removed 4 bases at V and 1 base at J, leaving 15 bases unmatched. The germline V gene has CDR1 SQVTM and CDR2 ANQGSEA. CDR3 protein: CSVVSREESLYSYEQYF. Written as DNA, the CDR3 is TGCAGCGTTGTATCGCGGGAGGAATCCCTATATTCCTACGAGCAGTACTTC.

The J gene is TRBJ2-7, the V gene TRBV11-2; D remains unclear. Trimming stripped 11 bases from V and 6 bases from J, with 17 bases between. There are 12 residues in the CDR3. Germline V gene lookup returns CDR1 SGHAT and CDR2 FQNNGV. The CDR3 reads CAGGLDRAEQYF. The CDR3 DNA reads as TGTGCCGGCGGCTTAGATAGGGCCGAGCAGTACTTC.

Details on this clonotype: This may stem from a read error, because a much larger clone lies one nucleotide away. In nucleotides, the CDR3 is TGTGCCAGCAGTTTGGGTGTTGTTAGCGGGGGGGGCAATGAGCAGTTCTTC. Encoded protein: CASSLGVVSGGGNEQFF. V is TRBV12-3 or TRBV12-4 and J is TRBJ2-1, with 11 nucleotides matching TRBD2. With V trimmed by 3 bases and J by 6 bases, 10 bases remained unmatched. The CDR3 is 17 residues long.

V usage is TRBV12-3 or TRBV12-4 and J usage is TRBJ2-3, with D unresolved. Trimming stripped 2 bases from V and 2 bases from J, with 11 bases between. The CDR3 consists of 15 residues. The CDR3 here is CASSLRVGNTDTQYF. CDR3 in DNA: TGTGCCAGCAGTTTAAGGGTGGGCAACACAGATACGCAGTATTTT.

Turning to this clonotype: Being one base from a much bigger clone, this may be a read error. V and J are TRBV30 and TRBJ2-5; D is tentatively TRBD1 or TRBD2 (5 bases each). Germline CDR1 GTSNPN, CDR2 SVGIG (reference sequence). The CDR3 extends over 12 amino acids. CDR3 sequence (DNA): TGTGCCTGGGATCGAGGGACGGAGACCCAGTGCTTC. Its protein product is CAWDRGTETQCF. Full variable domain (missing parts from reference TRBV30 and TRBJ2-5): SQTIHQWPATLVQPVGSPLSLECTVEGTSNPNLYWYRQAAGRGLQLLFYSVGIGQISSEVPQNLSASRPQDRQFILSSKKLLLSDSGFYLCAWDRGTETQCFGPGTRLLVL.

A remark on this clonotype: Relative to the germline gene, one junction end is altered; a read error may explain this. CDR3 region: CASTLGSGPYEQYF. In nucleotides, the CDR3 is TGTGCCAGCACCTTAGGGTCAGGACCCTACGAGCAGTACTTC. The rearrangement uses TRBV11-2 and TRBJ2-7; no clear D gene. Germline V gene data show CDR1 as SGHAT and CDR2 as FQNNGV. CDR3 length: 14 amino acids.

This clonotype was observed many times. This chain connects TRBV12-3 or TRBV12-4 to TRBJ1-2; no clear D. The germline V and J ends were trimmed by 5 bases and 4 bases, with 8 bases remaining between them. This CDR3 has 12 residues. CDR3: CASSPRIYGYTF. The CDR3, as DNA: TGTGCCAGCAGTCCCAGGATCTATGGCTACACCTTC.

This clonotype was recorded a few times. The chain links TRBV7-9 to TRBJ2-7, with 8 nucleotides matching TRBD1. Trimming cost V 5 bases and J 5 bases; bases outside gene matches: 11. The CDR3 sequence is 15 residues long. Germline lookup yields CDR1 SEHNR and CDR2 FQNEAQ (reference sequence). CDR3 loop: CASSLQGQARHEQYF. DNA of the CDR3: TGTGCCAGCAGCCTCCAGGGACAGGCCCGCCACGAGCAGTACTTC.

Turning to this clonotype: At one end, the junction sequence differs from germline, possibly due to a read error. This chain connects TRBV4-2 to TRBJ2-4; D possibly uses TRBD1 or TRBD2 (5 bases each). The CDR3 loop spans 16 amino acids. In germline, CDR1 is LGHNA, CDR2 YNFKEQ. CDR3 in DNA: TGCGCCAGCAGCCAAGGGGTCCGGGACGGAAAAAACATTCAGTACTTC. Its protein is CASSQGVRDGKNIQYF.

This chain links TRBV5-4 with TRBJ1-2; D is uncertain. Trimming shortened V by 2 bases and J by 4 bases, and 12 bases separated the two germline ends. The CDR3 has 14 residues. CDR1 is SGHNT, CDR2 YYREEE, per germline (reference sequence). The DNA for the CDR3 is TGTGCCAGCAGCTTTGCCTTCGGAGCCTATGGCTACACCTTC. Its translation is CASSFAFGAYGYTF.

This clonotype was seen at least ten times. CDR3 amino acids: CASSYQRDGFYEQYF. CDR3 bases: TGCGCCAGCAGCTACCAACGGGACGGCTTCTACGAGCAGTACTTC. The chain links TRBV4-3 to TRBJ2-7, with D perhaps matching TRBD1 or TRBD2 (5 bases each). The germline V gene has CDR1 LGHNA and CDR2 YSLEER. This CDR3 has 15 amino acids. V lost 5 bases to trimming and J lost 3 bases, with 17 bases between them.

As for this clonotype: A single base separates this from a much larger clone, so it may be a read error. This rearrangement joins TRBV6-6 to TRBJ1-5; D is undetermined. Germline V gene data show CDR1 as MNHNY and CDR2 as SVGAGI (reference sequence). Trimming stripped 10 bases from V and 3 bases from J, with 16 bases between. The CDR3 loop spans 14 amino acids. The CDR3 loop reads CATRSLSDNQPQHF. Written as DNA, the CDR3 is TGTGCCACCCGTTCGTTAAGTGACAATCAGCCCCAGCATTTT.

DNA for the CDR3: TGTGCCAGCAGCTCGAGGGGGGAGAGCTCATACAATGAGCAGTTCTTC. This encodes CASSSRGESSYNEQFF. The chain couples TRBV11-2 to TRBJ2-1; either TRBD1 or TRBD2 may supply D (6 bases each). CDR3 length: 16 residues. Germline CDR1 SGHAT, CDR2 FQNNGV. Trimming removed 4 bases from V and 4 bases from J, with 17 bases in between.

The sample holds many counts of this clonotype. The chain links TRBV4-2 to TRBJ1-4; possible D gene TRBD1, 6 bases. The V end lost 0 bases, the J end lost 1 base, and 9 bases lay between the germline ends. CDR1 and CDR2 from the germline V gene are LGHNA and YNFKEQ. CDR3 length: 16 amino acids. CDR3 in amino acids: CASSQDKGGTNEKLFF. The CDR3 nucleotides are TGTGCCAGCAGCCAAGATAAAGGGGGAACTAATGAAAAACTGTTTTTT.

The rearrangement links TRBV12-3 or TRBV12-4 to TRBJ2-3, with D possibly being TRBD2 (5 bases). V shed 6 bases and J shed 4 bases, with 14 bases lying between them. CDR3 length: 14 residues. DNA for the CDR3: TGTGCCAGCAGGTACGGGGTAAGTCCAGATACGCAGTATTTT. Its protein product is CASRYGVSPDTQYF.

This clonotype was observed many times. The chain has TRBV12-3 or TRBV12-4 and TRBJ2-7; maybe TRBD2 (5 bases). Trimming cost V 7 bases and J 5 bases, with 12 bases left between them. The CDR3 runs to 12 residues. CDR3 in amino acids: CASTTLGNEQYF. The CDR3, as DNA: TGTGCCAGCACCACACTCGGGAACGAGCAGTACTTC.

The chain employs TRBV29-1 and TRBJ2-1; 9 nucleotides align to TRBD2. The CDR3 contains 14 residues. Germline values: CDR1 SQVTM, CDR2 ANQGSEA. V trimming: 7 bases; J trimming: 7 bases; junction bases outside the gene matches: 11. Here the CDR3 reads CSAFLTSGWNEQFF. Here the CDR3 DNA reads TGCAGCGCATTCTTGACTAGCGGCTGGAATGAGCAGTTCTTC.

Notes on this clonotype: A clone one base away is much larger, so this may be a read error. The chain has TRBV6-5 and TRBJ2-5; D is possibly TRBD1 (5 bases). Looked up from germline, CDR1 is MNHEY and CDR2 is SVGAGI. This CDR3 region has 17 residues. In DNA form, the CDR3 reads TGTGCCAGCAGTTACAGGGGCCGGTCCCTAAGTCGTGAGACCCGGTACTTC. Protein sequence: CASSYRGRSLSRETRYF.

In the case of this clonotype: The junction departs from germline at one end; a sequencing error may be responsible. CDR3 sequence: CSVSGPGNTGELFF. The CDR3 DNA follows: TGCAGCGTTTCCGGGCCGGGGAACACCGGGGAACTGTTTTTT. The chain has TRBV29-1 and TRBJ2-2, with TRBD2 as a possible D gene (5 bases). CDR3 length: 14 residues. Germline V gene lookup returns CDR1 SQVTM and CDR2 ANQGSEA.

This clonotype occurred a few times. The V call is TRBV13, the J call TRBJ1-1, with unresolved D. This CDR3 has 15 amino acids. V was pared by 5 bases and J by 1 base, with 14 bases between. Germline V gene sequence: CDR1 PRHDT, CDR2 FYEKMQ (reference sequence). CDR3 amino acids: CASSLRERRNTEAFF. CDR3 DNA: TGTGCCAGCAGCCTAAGGGAACGGAGGAACACTGAAGCTTTCTTT.

Points on this clonotype: A single base separates this from a much larger clone, so it may be a read error. The J gene is TRBJ2-7, the V gene TRBV4-2; D is perhaps TRBD2 (5 bases). CDR1 is LGHNA, CDR2 YNFKEQ, per germline. The CDR3 totals 16 residues. The CDR3 region has the DNA TGTACCAGCAGCCAAGGCGAGGGAAGCGGCCCTCGGGGGCAGTACTTC. Its protein is CTSSQGEGSGPRGQYF.